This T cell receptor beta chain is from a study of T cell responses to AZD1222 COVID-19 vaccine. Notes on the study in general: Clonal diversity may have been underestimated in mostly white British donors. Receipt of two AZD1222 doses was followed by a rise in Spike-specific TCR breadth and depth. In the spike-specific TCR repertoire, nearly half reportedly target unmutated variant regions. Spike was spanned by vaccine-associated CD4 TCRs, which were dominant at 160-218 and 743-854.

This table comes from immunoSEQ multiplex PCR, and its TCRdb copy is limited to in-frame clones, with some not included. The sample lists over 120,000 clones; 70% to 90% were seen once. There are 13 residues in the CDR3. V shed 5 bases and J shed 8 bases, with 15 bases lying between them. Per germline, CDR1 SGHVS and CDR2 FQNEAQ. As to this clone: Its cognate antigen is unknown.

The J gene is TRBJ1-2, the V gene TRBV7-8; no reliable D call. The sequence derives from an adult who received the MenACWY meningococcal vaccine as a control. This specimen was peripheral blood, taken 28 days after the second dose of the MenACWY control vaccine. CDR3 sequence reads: CASSRLTYQGYTF. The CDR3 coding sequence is TGTGCCAGCAGCCGACTGACTTACCAAGGCTACACCTTC.